The subject of this entry is one TCR beta chain. Its antigen is not identified. This specimen comes from a study of cytomegalovirus exposure and HLA in healthy donors. From germline, CDR1 is KGHSH and CDR2 LQKENI. CDR3 length equals 14 residues. Trimming removed 6 bases at V and 2 bases at J, with 14 bases between. The study ran its PCR with 60 Vbeta and 13 Jbeta primers. Generated by immunoSEQ multiplex PCR, the TCRdb table keeps only in-frame clones and is missing some. The sample gives 100,000 to 150,000 clones, around 78% of which show up once; about 1.9% is in the top ten. Study-wide findings and caveats: Associated with HLA alleles at 0.05 false discovery rate in a later analysis were some 18,000 TCR beta sequences.

The source is a man aged 50-60 years in good health and CMV-seronegative. The chain combines TRBV18 with TRBJ2-7; TRBD1 is a possible D gene (6 bases). The material sequenced was PBMCs. The CDR3 DNA sequence: TGTGCCAGCTCGCCCGGACAGCAACCCTACGAGCAGTACTTC. As protein: CASSPGQQPYEQYF. Together with reference TRBV18 and TRBJ2-7, the CDR3 gives the full variable domain: NAGVMQNPRHLVRRRGQEARLRCSPMKGHSHVYWYRQLPEEGLKFMVYLQKENIIDESGMPKERFSAEFPKEGPSILRIQQVVRGDSAAYFCASSPGQQPYEQYFGPGTRLTVT.